This entry concerns a single T cell receptor beta chain. Its target antigen remains unknown. No base-level quality is on record; no much larger clone is a single base apart. The library was generated by RT-PCR. For sequencing, an Illumina HiSeq 2500 was employed. TCRdb passed the public sequencing reads through fastp at Q25 and MiXCR, retaining productive beta sequences. For every CDR3 protein sequence, its rows merge into one entry that carries the most common genes and DNA. A total of 700,000 to 800,000 distinct CDR3 sequences appear in this sample, approximately 17% of them only once. Clones ranked in the top ten supply roughly 11% of the sample. The sample comes from a study of response to subunit inactivated influenza vaccine (dated by TCRdb to between 2017 and 2018). General notes on the study: The study used deep quantitative T cell receptor repertoire profiling to track responses to a trivalent subunit inactivated influenza vaccine.

Points the paper makes about the study in general: According to the authors, only a limited number of new T cells may be recruited by each seasonal influenza vaccination.

Looking up the germline V gene yields CDR1 SGHDT and CDR2 YYEEEE. Including the terminal cysteine and phenylalanine, the CDR3 comprises 16 residues. Kept here is only the CDR3 DNA, which spans 48 bases and is read in frame from base 1. V is trimmed back by 3 bases and J by 8 bases, and the junction contains 7 bases that no gene match accounts for. Sequences were derived from PBMCs from blood, sampled 4 to 6 days after vaccination. This clonotype originated in a man aged 45-65 years who received an inactivated influenza vaccine. Donor details come from another sample of the same person, matched by shared clones. The sequence is built from TRBV5-6 and TRBJ2-1, with 14 bases matching TRBD2. In nucleotide form, the sequence is TGTGCCAGCAGCTCGACTAGCGGGGGGGCGATTCATGAGCAGTTCTTC. It codes for CASSSTSGGAIHEQFF.